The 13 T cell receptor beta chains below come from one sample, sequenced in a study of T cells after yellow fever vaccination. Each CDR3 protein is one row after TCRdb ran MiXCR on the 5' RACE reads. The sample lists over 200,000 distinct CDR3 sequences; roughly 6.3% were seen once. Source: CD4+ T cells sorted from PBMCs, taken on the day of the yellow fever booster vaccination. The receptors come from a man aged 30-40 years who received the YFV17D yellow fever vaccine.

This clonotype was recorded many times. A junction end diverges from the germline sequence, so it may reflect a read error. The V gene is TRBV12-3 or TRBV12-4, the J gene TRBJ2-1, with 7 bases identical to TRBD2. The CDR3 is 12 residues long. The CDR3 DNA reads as TGCGCCAGCAGCTTGGGGGGGGGTGAGCAGTTCTTC. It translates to CASSLGGGEQFF.

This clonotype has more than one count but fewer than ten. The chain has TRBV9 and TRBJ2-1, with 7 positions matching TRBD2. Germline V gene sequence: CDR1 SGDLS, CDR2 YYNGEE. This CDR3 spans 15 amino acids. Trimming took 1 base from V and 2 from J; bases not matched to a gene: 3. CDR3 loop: CASSVYGRPYNEQFF. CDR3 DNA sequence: TGTGCCAGCAGCGTATACGGGAGGCCCTACAATGAGCAGTTCTTC.

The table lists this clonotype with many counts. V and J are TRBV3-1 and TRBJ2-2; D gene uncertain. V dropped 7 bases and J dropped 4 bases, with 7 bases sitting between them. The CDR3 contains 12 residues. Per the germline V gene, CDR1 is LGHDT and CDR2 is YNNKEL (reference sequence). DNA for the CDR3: TGTGCCAGCACCACTATCACCGGGGAGCTGTTTTTT. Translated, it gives CASTTITGELFF. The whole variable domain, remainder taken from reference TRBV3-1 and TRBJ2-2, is DTAVSQTPKYLVTQMGNDKSIKCEQNLGHDTMYWYKQDSKKFLKIMFSYNNKELIINETVPNRFSPKSPDKAHLNLHINSLELGDSAVYFCASTTITGELFFGEGSRLTVL.

The CDR3 protein is CASRKGQGHQPQHF. The CDR3 DNA sequence: TGTGCCAGCAGGAAAGGACAGGGGCATCAGCCCCAGCATTTT. The chain is built from TRBV6-2 or TRBV6-3 and TRBJ1-5; TRBD1 matches 9 bases. The CDR3 runs 14 residues. Germline CDR1 and CDR2: MNHEY and SVGEGT. With 6 bases clipped from V and 5 bases from J, the junction kept 5 bases outside the gene matches.

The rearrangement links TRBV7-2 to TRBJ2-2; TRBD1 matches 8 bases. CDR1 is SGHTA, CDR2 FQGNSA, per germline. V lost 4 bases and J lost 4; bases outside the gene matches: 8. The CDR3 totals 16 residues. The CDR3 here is CASSSDRARSTGELFF. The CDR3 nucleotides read TGTGCCAGCAGCTCGGACAGGGCGAGAAGCACCGGGGAGCTGTTTTTT.

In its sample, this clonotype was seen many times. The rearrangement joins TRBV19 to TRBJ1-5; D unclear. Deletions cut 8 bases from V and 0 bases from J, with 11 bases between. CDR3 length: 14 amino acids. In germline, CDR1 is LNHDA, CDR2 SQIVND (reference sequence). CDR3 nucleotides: TGTGCCAGTCAAATACAGACTAGCAATCAGCCCCAGCATTTT. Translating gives CASQIQTSNQPQHF. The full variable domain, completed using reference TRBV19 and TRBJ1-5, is DGGITQSPKYLFRKEGQNVTLSCEQNLNHDAMYWYRQDPGQGLRLIYYSQIVNDFQKGDIAEGYSVSREKKESFPLTVTSAQKNPTAFYLCASQIQTSNQPQHFGDGTRLSIL.

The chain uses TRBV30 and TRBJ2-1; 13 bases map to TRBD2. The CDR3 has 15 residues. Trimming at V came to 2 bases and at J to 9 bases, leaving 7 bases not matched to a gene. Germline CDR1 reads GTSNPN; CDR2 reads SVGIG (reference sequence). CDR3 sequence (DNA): TGTGCCTGGAGTTCAGGACTAGCGGGAGTCGGTGAGCAGTTCTTC. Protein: CAWSSGLAGVGEQFF.

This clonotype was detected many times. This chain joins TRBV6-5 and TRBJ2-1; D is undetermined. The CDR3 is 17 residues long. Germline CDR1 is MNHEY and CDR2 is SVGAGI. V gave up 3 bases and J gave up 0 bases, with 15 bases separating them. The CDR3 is CASSYSGAEASYNEQFF. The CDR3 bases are TGTGCCAGCAGTTATTCAGGCGCCGAGGCCTCCTACAATGAGCAGTTCTTC.

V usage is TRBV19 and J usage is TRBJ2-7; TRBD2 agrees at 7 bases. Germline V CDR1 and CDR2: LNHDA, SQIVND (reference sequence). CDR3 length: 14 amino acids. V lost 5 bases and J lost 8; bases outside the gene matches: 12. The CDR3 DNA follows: TGTGCCAGTAGTCCTTGGGGGGGAAGAGAACAGCAGTACTTC. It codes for CASSPWGGREQQYF.

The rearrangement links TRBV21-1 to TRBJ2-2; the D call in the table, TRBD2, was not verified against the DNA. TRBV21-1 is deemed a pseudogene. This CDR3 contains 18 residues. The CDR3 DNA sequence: TGTGCCAGCAGCAAAGGAGGGACTAGCGGGATAAAGGACGGGGAGCTGTTTTTT. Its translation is CASSKGGTSGIKDGELFF.

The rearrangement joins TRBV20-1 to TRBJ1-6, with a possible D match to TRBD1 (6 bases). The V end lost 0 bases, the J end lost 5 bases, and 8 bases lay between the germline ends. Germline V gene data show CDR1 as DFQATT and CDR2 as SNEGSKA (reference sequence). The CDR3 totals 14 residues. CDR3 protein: CSAREGTNNSPLHF. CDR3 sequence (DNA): TGCAGTGCTAGAGAAGGGACAAATAATTCACCCCTCCACTTT.

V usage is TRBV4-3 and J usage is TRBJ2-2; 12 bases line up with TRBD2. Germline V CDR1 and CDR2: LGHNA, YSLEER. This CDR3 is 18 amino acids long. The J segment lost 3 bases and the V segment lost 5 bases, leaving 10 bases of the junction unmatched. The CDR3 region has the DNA TGCGCCAGCAGCTCGTCACTAGCGGGGGGCCCGGACACCGGGGAGCTGTTTTTT. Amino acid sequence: CASSSSLAGGPDTGELFF.

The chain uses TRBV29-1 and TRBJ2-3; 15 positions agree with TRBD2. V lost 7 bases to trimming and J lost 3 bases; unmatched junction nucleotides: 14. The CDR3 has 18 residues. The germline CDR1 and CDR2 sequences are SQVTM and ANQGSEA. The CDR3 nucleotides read TGCAGCGCGCTTGGGACTAGCGGGAGGAGGACGTCGACAGATACGCAGTATTTT. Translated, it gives CSALGTSGRRTSTDTQYF.